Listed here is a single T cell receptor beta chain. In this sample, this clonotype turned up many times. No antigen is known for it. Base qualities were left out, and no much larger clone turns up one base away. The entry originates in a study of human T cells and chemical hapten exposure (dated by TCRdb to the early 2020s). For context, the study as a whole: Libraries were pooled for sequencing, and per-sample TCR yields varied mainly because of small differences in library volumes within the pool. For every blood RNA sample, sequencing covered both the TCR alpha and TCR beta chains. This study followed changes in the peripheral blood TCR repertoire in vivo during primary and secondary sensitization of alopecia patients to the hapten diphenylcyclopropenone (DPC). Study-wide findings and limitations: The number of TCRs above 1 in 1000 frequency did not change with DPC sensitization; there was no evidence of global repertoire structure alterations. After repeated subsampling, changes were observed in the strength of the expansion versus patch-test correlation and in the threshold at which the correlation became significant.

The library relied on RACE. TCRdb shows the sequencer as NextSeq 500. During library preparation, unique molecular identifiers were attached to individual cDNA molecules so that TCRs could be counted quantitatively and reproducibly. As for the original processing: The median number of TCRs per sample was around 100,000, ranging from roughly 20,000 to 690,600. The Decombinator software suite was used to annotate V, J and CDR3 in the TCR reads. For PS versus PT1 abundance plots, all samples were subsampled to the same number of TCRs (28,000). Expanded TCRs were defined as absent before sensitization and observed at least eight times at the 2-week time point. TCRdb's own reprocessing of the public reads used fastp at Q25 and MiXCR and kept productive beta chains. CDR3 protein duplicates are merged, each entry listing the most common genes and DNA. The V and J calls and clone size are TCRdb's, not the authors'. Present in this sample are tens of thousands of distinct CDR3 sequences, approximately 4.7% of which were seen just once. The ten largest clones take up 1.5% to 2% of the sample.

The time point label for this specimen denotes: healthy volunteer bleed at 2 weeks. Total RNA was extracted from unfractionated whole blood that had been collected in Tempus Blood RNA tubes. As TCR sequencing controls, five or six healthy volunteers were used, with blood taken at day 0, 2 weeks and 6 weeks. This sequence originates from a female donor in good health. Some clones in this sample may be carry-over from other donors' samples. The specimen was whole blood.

The base sequence is TGTGCCAGCAGCTACAGAGCAGCCAGCACTGAAGCTTTCTTT. The encoded protein is CASSYRAASTEAFF. The sequence joins TRBV6-5 to TRBJ1-1; too little of a D gene remains to name it. Reading from cysteine to phenylalanine, the CDR3 counts 14 amino acids. Only the CDR3 DNA is retained, 42 bases long and in frame from the first base. V and J are truncated by 6 bases and 4 bases respectively, leaving an intervening sequence of 15 bases. The germline V gene encodes CDR1 MNHEY and CDR2 SVGAGI.